The following is a T cell receptor beta chain sequence with its context. In this CDR3 the conserved last residue, phenylalanine or tryptophan, is missing, so a read error is likely. The J segment lost 2 bases and the V segment lost 5 bases, leaving 4 bases of the junction unmatched. There are 14 residues in the CDR3. The V gene's germline CDR1 is SGHVS and CDR2 FNYEAQ. This specimen belongs to a study of regulatory T cells in long-lasting Graves disease. Study summary: A definition of persistent Graves' disease required over 5 years of antithyroid drugs plus positive TSH receptor antibodies.

iRepertoire HTBI primers and Arm-PCR of CDR3 regions built TCR beta libraries. One entry per CDR3 protein results from TCRdb running MiXCR on the multiplex PCR reads. The data contain around 460,000 distinct CDR3 sequences, less than 25% of them singletons. Time point: persistent/refractory GD, antithyroid drugs over 5 years with positive TRAb. TCR sequences were obtained from RNA taken from PBMCs. Diagnoses of Graves' disease were made by American Thyroid Association guidelines. The source of the patients was an endocrinology department in Xi'an, China. The origin of this receptor is a female donor with Graves disease. This specimen was peripheral blood mononuclear cells (PBMCs), taken when the disease was refractory, from a patient treated with antithyroid drugs. The chain carries TRBV7-6 and TRBJ2-7; 9 bases line up with TRBD1. CDR3 nucleotides: TGTGCCAGCAGCCCGGACAGGGGTCCCTACGAGCAGTACCTC. Protein product: CASSPDRGPYEQYL.